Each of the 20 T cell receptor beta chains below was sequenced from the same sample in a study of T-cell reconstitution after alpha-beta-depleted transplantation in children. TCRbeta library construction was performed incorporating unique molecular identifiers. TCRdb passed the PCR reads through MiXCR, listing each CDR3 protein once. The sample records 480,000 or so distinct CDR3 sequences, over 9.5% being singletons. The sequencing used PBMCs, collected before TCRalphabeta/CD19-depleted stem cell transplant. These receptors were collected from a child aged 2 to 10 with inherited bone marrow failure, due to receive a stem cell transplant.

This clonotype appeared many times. The CDR3 DNA reads TGTGCCAGCAGCTTAGTGGCGTCAACTGAAGCTTTCTTT. It translates to CASSLVASTEAFF. V and J are TRBV11-2 and TRBJ1-1; D is unclear. CDR1 is SGHAT, CDR2 FQNNGV, per germline. This CDR3 contains 13 residues. Between the trimmed V and J ends, which lost 1 base and 5 bases, there was a span of 8 bases.

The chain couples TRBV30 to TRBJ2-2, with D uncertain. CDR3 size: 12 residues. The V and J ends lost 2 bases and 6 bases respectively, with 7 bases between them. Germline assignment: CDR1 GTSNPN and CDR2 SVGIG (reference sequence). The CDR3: CAWSTMAGELFF. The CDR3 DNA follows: TGTGCCTGGAGTACGATGGCCGGGGAGCTGTTTTTT.

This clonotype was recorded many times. CDR3 region: CASSRGQGEAFF. CDR3 bases: TGTGCCAGCAGCCGAGGACAGGGTGAAGCTTTCTTT. The V and J genes are TRBV28 and TRBJ1-1; 8 nucleotides align to TRBD1. CDR1 is MDHEN, CDR2 SYDVKM, per germline. The CDR3 has 12 residues. With 6 bases clipped from V and 7 bases from J, the junction kept 4 bases outside the gene matches.

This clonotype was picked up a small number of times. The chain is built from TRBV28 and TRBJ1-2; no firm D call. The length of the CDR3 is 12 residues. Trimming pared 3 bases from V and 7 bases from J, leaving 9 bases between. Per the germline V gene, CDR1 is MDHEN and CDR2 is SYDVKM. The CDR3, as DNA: TGTGCCAGCAGTTTTAGCACGACTGGCTACACCTTC. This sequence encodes CASSFSTTGYTF.

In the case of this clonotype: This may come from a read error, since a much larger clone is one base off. DNA for the CDR3: TGTGCCAGCAGCCCGACAACTAGAGCTCCGAACACCGGGGACCTGTTTTTT. It specifies CASSPTTRAPNTGDLFF. The chain employs TRBV11-1 and TRBJ2-2, with D perhaps TRBD1 or TRBD2 (5 bases each). Germline CDR1 and CDR2: SGHAT and FQDESV (reference sequence). The CDR3 has 17 residues.

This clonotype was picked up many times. The CDR3 sequence is CASSLREGGYNEQFF. The CDR3 nucleotides are TGTGCCAGCAGTTTACGGGAGGGGGGTTACAATGAGCAGTTCTTC. This chain links TRBV12-3 or TRBV12-4 with TRBJ2-1; the match to TRBD2 covers 8 bases. V trimming: 2 bases; J trimming: 4 bases; junction bases outside the gene matches: 4. The CDR3 extends over 15 amino acids.

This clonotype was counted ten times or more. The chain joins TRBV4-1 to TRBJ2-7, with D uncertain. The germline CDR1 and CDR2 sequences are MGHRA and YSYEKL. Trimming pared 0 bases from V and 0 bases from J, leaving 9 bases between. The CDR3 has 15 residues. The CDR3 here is CASSQEQRSSYEQYF. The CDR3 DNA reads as TGCGCCAGCAGCCAAGAACAGAGATCCTCCTACGAGCAGTACTTC.

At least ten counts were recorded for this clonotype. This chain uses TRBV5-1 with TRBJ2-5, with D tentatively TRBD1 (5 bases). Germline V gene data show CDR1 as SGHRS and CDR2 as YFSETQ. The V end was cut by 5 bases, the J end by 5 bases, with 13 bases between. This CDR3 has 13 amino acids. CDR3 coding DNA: TGCGCCAGCAGGCAGGGAACGGGTGAGACCCAGTACTTC. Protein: CASRQGTGETQYF.

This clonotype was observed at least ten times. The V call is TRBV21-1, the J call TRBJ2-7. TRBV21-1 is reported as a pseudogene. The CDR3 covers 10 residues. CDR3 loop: CASSRCEQYF. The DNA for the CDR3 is TGTGCCAGCAGCAGGTGCGAGCAGTACTTC.

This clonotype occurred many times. For the CDR3, the DNA is TGTGCCAGCAGCCCCATAGGTGGGGCTAGCGGGAGAGTGGACAATGAGCAGTTCTTC. It codes for CASSPIGGASGRVDNEQFF. The J gene is TRBJ2-1, the V gene TRBV7-8, with 10 bases matching TRBD2. The CDR3 length is 19 residues. V shed 5 bases, J shed 5 bases, and the junction held 18 bases outside the gene matches. CDR1 is SGHVS, CDR2 FQNEAQ, per germline.

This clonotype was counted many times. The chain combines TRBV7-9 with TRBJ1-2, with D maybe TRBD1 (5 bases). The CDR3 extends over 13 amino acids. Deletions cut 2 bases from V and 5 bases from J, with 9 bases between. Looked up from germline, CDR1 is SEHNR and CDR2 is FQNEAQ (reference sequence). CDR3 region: CASSLTGLYGYTF. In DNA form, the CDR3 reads TGTGCCAGCAGCTTAACAGGTCTATATGGCTACACCTTC.

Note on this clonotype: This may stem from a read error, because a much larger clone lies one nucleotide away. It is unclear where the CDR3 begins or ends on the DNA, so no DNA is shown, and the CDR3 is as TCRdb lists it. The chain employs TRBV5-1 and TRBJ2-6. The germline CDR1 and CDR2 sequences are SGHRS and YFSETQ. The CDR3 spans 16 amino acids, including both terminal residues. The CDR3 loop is CASSLGWAAGANVLNF.

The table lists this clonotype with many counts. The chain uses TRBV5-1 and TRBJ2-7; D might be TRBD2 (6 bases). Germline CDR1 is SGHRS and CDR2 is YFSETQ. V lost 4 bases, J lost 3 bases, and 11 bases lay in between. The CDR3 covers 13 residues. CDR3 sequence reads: CASSAGRGYEQYF. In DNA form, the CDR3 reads TGCGCCAGCAGCGCGGGAAGGGGCTACGAGCAGTACTTC.

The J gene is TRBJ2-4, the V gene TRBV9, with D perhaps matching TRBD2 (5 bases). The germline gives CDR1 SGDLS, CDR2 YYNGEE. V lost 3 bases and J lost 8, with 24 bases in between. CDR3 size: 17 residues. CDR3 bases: TGTGCCAGCAGCGGAGGACCCTCGGATTTAGCGTGGGACATTCAGTACTTC. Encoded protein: CASSGGPSDLAWDIQYF.

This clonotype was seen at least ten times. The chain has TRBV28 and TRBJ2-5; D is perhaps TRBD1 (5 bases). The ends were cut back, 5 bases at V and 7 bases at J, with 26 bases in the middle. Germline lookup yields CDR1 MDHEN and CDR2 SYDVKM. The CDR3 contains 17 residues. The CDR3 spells CASSVPPRAGTKWTQYF. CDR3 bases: TGTGCCAGCAGTGTTCCCCCCAGGGCAGGAACAAAGTGGACCCAGTACTTC.

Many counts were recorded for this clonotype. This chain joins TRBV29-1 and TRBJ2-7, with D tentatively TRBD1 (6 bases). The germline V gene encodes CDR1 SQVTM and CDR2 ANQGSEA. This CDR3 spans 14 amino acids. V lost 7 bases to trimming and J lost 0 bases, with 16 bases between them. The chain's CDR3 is CSAAGTPVSYEQYF. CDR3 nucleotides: TGCAGCGCAGCCGGGACACCAGTCTCCTACGAGCAGTACTTC.

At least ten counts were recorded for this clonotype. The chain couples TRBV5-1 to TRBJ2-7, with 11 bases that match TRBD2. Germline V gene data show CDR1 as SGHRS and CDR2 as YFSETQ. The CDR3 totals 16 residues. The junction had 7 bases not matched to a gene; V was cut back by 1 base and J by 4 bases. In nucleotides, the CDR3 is TGCGCCAGCAGCTTGAGGCTAGCGGGAGGTAGATACGAGCAGTACTTC. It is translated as CASSLRLAGGRYEQYF.

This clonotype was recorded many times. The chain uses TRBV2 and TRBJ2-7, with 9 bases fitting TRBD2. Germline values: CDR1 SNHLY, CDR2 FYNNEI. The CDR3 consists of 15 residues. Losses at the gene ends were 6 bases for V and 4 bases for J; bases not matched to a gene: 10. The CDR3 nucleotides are TGTGCCAGCAGCCCATTCGGTAGCGGGAGTTACGAGCAGTACTTC. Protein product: CASSPFGSGSYEQYF. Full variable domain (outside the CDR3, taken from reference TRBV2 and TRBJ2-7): EPEVTQTPSHQVTQMGQEVILRCVPISNHLYFYWYRQILGQKVEFLVSFYNNEISEKSEIFDDQFSVERPDGSNFTLKIRSTKLEDSAMYFCASSPFGSGSYEQYFGPGTRLTVT.

The CDR3 DNA reads as TGTGCCAGCAGCCCCCGAGGGGCGCGGGAGGGCCAATACGAGCAGTACTTC. This encodes CASSPRGAREGQYEQYF. This chain connects TRBV11-2 to TRBJ2-7; TRBD2 agrees at 9 bases. With 5 bases clipped from V and 4 bases from J, the junction kept 15 bases outside the gene matches. From germline, CDR1 is SGHAT and CDR2 FQNNGV. The CDR3 contains 17 residues.

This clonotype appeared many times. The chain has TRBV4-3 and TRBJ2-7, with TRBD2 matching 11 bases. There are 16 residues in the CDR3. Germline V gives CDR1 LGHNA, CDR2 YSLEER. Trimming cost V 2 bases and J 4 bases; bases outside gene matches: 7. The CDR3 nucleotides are TGCGCCAGCAGCCAATTAGCGGGAGGGCCCCTTTACGAGCAGTACTTC. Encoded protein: CASSQLAGGPLYEQYF.